This TCR beta chain originates from a study of CD8+ T cells in alopecia areata. After isolation, RNA underwent reverse transcription to generate cDNA as the sequencing template. Clones were read by immunoSEQ multiplex PCR, and TCRdb kept only the in-frame ones, dropping some. The repertoire holds roughly 210,000 clones, with approximately 45% as singletons. CDR1 SGHDT and CDR2 YYEEEE come from the germline V gene. Trimming cost V 4 bases and J 13 bases, with 23 bases left between them. The CDR3 spans 14 residues. This clone appeared a few times. Its target is unknown. Treatment reported: oral pan-JAK inhibitor, 5-10 mg twice daily. Study-level results: Scalp clonality decreased significantly with tofacitinib, and so did expanded CD8+ clones among the top 100. More clonal than normal scalp was lesional scalp, particularly alopecia totalis/universalis. Many expanded lesional clones persisted during tofacitinib (in both scalp and blood).

The V and J genes are TRBV5-6 and TRBJ1-2; D might be TRBD1 (5 bases). The specimen comprised CD4+ T cells sorted from blood, sampled between weeks 36 and 40, from a patient treated with tofacitinib. The source of this sequence is a human donor with alopecia areata. The CDR3 sequence: CASSTWRGAAGSTF. In nucleotides, the CDR3 is TGTGCCAGCAGCACGTGGAGAGGGGCGGCTGGTTCCACCTTC.